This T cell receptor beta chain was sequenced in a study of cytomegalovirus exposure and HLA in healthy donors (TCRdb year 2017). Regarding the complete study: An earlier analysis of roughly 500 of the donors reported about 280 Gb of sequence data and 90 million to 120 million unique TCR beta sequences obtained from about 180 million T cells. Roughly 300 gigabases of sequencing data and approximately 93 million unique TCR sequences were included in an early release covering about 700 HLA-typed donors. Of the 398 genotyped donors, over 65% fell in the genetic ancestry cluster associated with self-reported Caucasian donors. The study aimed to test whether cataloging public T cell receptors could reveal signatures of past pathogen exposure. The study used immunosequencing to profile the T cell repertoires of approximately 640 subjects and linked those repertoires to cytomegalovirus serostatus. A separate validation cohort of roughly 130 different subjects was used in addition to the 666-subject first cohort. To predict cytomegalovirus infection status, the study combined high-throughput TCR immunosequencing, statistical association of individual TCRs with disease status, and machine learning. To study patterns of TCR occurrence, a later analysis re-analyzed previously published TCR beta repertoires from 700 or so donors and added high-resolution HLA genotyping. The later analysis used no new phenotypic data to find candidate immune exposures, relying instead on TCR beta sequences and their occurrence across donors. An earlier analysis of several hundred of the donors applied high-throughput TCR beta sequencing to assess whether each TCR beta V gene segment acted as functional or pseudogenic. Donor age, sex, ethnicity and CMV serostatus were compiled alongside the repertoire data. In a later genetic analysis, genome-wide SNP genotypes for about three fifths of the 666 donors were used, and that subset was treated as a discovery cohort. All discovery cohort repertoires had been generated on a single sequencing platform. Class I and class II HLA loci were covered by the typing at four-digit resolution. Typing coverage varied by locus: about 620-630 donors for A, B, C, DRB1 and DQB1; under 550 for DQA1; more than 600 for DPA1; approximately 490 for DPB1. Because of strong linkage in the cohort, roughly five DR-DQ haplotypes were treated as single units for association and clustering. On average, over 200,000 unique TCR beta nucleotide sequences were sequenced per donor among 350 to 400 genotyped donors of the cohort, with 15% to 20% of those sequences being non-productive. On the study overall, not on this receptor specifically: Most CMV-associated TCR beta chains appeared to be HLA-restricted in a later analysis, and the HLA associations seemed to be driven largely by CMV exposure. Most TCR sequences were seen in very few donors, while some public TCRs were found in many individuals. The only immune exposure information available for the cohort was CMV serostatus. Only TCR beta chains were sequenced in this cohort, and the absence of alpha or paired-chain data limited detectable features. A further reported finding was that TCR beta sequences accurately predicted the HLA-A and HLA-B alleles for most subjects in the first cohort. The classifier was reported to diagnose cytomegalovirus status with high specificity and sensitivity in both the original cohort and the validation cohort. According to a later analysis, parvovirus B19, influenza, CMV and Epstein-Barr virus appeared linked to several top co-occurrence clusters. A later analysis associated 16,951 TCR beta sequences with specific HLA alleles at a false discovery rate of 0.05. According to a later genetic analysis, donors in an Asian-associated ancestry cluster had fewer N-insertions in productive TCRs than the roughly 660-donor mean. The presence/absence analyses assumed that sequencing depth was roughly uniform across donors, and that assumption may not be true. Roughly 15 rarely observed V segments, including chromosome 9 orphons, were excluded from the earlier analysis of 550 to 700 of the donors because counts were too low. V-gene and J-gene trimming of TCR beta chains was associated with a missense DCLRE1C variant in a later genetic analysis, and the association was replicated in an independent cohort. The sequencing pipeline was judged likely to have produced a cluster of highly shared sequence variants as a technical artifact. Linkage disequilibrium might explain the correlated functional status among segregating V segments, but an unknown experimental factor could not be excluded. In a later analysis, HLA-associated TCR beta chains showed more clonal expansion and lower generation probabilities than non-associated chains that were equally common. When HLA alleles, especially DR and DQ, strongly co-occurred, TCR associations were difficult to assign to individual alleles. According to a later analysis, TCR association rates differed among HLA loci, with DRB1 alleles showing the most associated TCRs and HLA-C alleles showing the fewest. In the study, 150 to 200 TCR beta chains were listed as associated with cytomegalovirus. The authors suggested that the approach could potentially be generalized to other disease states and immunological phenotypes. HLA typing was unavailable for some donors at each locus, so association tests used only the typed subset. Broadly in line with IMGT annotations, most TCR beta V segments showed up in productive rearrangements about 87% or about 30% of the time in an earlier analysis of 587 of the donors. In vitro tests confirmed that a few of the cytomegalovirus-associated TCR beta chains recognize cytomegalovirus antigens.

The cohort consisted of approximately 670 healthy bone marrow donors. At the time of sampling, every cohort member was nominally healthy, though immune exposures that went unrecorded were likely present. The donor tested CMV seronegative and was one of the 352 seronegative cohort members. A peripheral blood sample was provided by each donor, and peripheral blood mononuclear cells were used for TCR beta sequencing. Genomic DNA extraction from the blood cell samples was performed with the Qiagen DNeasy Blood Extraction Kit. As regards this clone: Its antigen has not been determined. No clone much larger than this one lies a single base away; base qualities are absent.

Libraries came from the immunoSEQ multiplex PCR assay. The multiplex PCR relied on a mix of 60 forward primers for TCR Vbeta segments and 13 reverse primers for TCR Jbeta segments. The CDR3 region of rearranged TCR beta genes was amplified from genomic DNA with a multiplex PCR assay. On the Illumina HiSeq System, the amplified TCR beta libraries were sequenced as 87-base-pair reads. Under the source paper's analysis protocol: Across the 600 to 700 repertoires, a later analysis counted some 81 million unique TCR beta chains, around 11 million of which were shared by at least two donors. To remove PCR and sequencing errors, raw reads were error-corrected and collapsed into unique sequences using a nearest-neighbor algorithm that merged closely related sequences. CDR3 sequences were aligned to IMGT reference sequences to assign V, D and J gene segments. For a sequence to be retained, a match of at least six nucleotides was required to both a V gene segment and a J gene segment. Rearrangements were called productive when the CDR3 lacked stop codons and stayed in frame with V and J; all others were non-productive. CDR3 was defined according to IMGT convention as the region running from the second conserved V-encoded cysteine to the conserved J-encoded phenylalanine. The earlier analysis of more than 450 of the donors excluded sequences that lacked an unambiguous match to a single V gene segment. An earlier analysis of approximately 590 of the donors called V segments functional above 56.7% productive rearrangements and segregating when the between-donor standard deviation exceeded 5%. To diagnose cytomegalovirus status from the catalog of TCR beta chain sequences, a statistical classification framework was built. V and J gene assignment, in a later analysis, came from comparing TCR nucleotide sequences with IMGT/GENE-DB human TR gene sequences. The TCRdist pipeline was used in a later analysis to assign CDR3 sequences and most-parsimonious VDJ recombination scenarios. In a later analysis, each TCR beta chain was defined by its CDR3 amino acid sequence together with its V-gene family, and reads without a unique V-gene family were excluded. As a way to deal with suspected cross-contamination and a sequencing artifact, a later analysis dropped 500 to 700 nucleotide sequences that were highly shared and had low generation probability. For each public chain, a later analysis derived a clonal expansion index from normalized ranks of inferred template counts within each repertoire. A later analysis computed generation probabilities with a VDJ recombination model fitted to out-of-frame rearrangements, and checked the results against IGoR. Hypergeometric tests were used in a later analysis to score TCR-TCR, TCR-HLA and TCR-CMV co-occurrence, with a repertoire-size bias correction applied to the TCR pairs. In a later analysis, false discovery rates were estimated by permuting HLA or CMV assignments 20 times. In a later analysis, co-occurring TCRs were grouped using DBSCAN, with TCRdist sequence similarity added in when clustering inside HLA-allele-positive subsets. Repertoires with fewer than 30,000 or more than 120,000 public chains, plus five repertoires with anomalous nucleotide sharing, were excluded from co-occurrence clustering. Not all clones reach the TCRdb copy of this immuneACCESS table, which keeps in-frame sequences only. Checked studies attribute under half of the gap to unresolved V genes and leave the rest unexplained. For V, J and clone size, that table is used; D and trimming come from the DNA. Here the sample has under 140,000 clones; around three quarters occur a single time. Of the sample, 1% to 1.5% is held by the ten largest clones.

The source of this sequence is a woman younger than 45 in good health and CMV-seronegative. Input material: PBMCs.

The DNA reads TGCGCCAGCAGCCAAGTGGGACACGGGCCCTACGAGCAGTACTTC. Translated, it gives CASSQVGHGPYEQYF. The rearrangement combines TRBV4-1 with TRBJ2-7; a tentative D match to TRBD1 spans 6 bases. Relative to germline, V is 1 base shorter and J is 2 bases shorter, with 12 bases between their ends. The germline V gene provides CDR1 MGHRA and CDR2 YSYEKL. The CDR3 sequence holds 15 residues, the cysteine and phenylalanine included. CDR3 DNA only is kept here, 45 bases in frame from base 1.